This T cell receptor beta chain was captured in a study of T-cell memory formation after mild COVID-19. Regarding the study as a whole: Shrinking CD4+ clones resided mostly in CM and EM, and CD8+ ones in EMRA. Day 15 to 85 contractors were CD4/CD8 balanced; later expanders leaned CD4+.

Note on this clonotype: Antigen specificity is unknown.

TCRdb re-called the 5' RACE reads through MiXCR, storing one row per CDR3 protein. This repertoire shows about 560,000 distinct CDR3 sequences, roughly 21% found once; its top ten account for about 8.7%. Germline CDR1 is SGHDT and CDR2 is YYEEEE. Losses at the gene ends were 0 bases for V and 6 bases for J; bases not matched to a gene: 3. The CDR3 contains 14 residues. This chain links TRBV5-6 with TRBJ2-3, with 8 bases identical to TRBD1. The clonotype comes from an adult woman who had mild COVID-19 (a few samples of this study predate the infection). Cell type and time point are not known. Sample: PBMCs or a T cell subset sorted from them (not recorded which). CDR3 in DNA: TGTGCCAGCAGCTTGGGACAGGGGCTGGATACGCAGTATTTT. Translation gives CASSLGQGLDTQYF. The complete variable domain, with remaining parts taken from reference TRBV5-6 and TRBJ2-3, reads DAGVTQSPTHLIKTRGQQVTLRCSPKSGHDTVSWYQQALGQGPQFIFQYYEEEERQRGNFPDRFSGHQFPNYSSELNVNALLLGDSALYLCASSLGQGLDTQYFGPGTRLTVL.